This T cell receptor (beta chain) emerged from a study of blood T cell repertoires in COVID-19. Study in general: COVID-19 samples collected from the United States, Italy and Spain covered acute and convalescent phases. Sources were T cells, B-cell-depleted T cells, or PBMCs; the material itself was cDNA or gDNA.

The count of this clone is one. Under the authors' procedure: Reference gene primer amplification yielded estimated nucleated cell counts. The assay was immunoSEQ multiplex PCR, and TCRdb's table has in-frame clones only and misses some. V and J calls and clone size are those listed in that table; D and trimming were worked out from the DNA. The data contain 20,000 to 30,000 clones, around 95% of them singletons. V was cut by 1 base and J by 1 base, with 6 bases left in between. Per germline, CDR1 SGHVS and CDR2 FNYEAQ. There are 14 residues in the CDR3. This chain joins TRBV7-6 and TRBJ2-3; D gene unclear. This clonotype was sampled from a human donor with active COVID-19. The donor label of this sample is uncertain. Source material: peripheral blood. CDR3 residues: CASSLGARTDTQYF. The CDR3 bases are TGTGCCAGCAGCTTAGGGGCCCGCACAGATACGCAGTATTTT.